The 12 T cell receptor beta chains below were found in one sample sequenced in a study of T cell repertoires in cytomegalovirus infection. TCRdb passed the reads through MiXCR, listing each CDR3 protein once. The sample carries around 450,000 distinct CDR3 sequences, around 32% recorded once. The sequenced material came from PBMCs. The receptors were gathered from a human donor in good health (CMV status not recorded). Some clones in this sample may be carry-over from other donors' samples.

The chain combines TRBV6-6 with TRBJ1-2, with a tentative D call TRBD1 (5 bases). The length of the CDR3 is 13 residues. CDR1 MNHNY and CDR2 SVGAGI come from the germline V gene (reference sequence). V shed 5 bases and J shed 3 bases, with 10 bases lying between them. CDR3: CASSPGTYYGYTF. DNA of the CDR3: TGTGCCAGCAGTCCCGGGACCTACTATGGCTACACCTTC.

V gene TRBV12-3 or TRBV12-4 combines with J gene TRBJ2-5; 9 nucleotides line up with TRBD2. The CDR3 runs to 16 residues. V was clipped by 7 bases and J by 3 bases; unmatched bases: 12. Here the CDR3 DNA reads TGTGCCAGCACATTGGGCGGGGGGGCTGGTAAAGAGACCCAGTACTTC. This encodes CASTLGGGAGKETQYF.

The chain employs TRBV5-4 and TRBJ1-1, with 8 nucleotides matching TRBD1. The length of the CDR3 is 15 residues. Trimming took 3 bases from V and 6 from J; bases not matched to a gene: 10. CDR1 and CDR2 (germline): SGHNT, YYREEE (reference sequence). The CDR3 DNA follows: TGTGCCAGCAGCTCCGGGACAGGCAGGTTCGCTGAAGCTTTCTTT. Translation: CASSSGTGRFAEAFF. Combining the CDR3 with reference TRBV5-4 and TRBJ1-1 gives the whole variable domain ETGVTQSPTHLIKTRGQQVTLRCSSQSGHNTVSWYQQALGQGPQFIFQYYREEENGRGNFPPRFSGLQFPNYSSELNVNALELDDSALYLCASSSGTGRFAEAFFGQGTRLTVV.

This clonotype has a single count. The rearrangement joins TRBV4-1 to TRBJ2-1, with D unclear. Trimming pared 0 bases from V and 7 bases from J, leaving 7 bases between. This CDR3 has 13 amino acids. Germline-derived CDR1 and CDR2 are MGHRA and YSYEKL. The CDR3 loop is CASSQDRHNEQFF. In DNA, the CDR3 is TGCGCCAGCAGCCAAGATCGACATAATGAGCAGTTCTTC.

The chain carries TRBV7-2 and TRBJ2-3; 9 nucleotides align to TRBD2. In germline, CDR1 is SGHTA, CDR2 FQGNSA. The CDR3 runs to 16 residues. V trimming: 6 bases; J trimming: 1 base; junction bases outside the gene matches: 8. CDR3 residues: CASSKWTSARTDTQYF. As DNA, the CDR3 is TGTGCCAGCAGTAAATGGACTAGCGCACGCACAGATACGCAGTATTTT.

This chain uses TRBV20-1 with TRBJ1-1; 7 positions match TRBD1. Trimming cost V 6 bases and J 1 base; bases outside gene matches: 5. CDR3 size: 13 residues. Germline V lookup: CDR1 DFQATT, CDR2 SNEGSKA (reference sequence). The CDR3 DNA is TGCAGTGCGATCGGGGACAGGAACACTGAAGCTTTCTTT. Translated: CSAIGDRNTEAFF.

This clonotype has a single count. The rearrangement joins TRBV14 to TRBJ1-5, with 10 nucleotides matching TRBD1. The CDR3 loop spans 16 amino acids. Trimming cost V 3 bases and J 1 base; bases outside gene matches: 3. Germline CDR1 reads SGHDN; CDR2 reads FVKESK. The CDR3 sequence is CASSQPDRGSNQPQHF. CDR3 bases: TGTGCCAGCAGCCAGCCGGACAGGGGGAGCAATCAGCCCCAGCATTTT.

V usage is TRBV12-3 or TRBV12-4 and J usage is TRBJ1-5; no clear D. The CDR3 sequence is 14 residues long. Deletions cut 3 bases from V and 4 bases from J, with 10 bases between. CDR3 nucleotide sequence: TGTGCCAGCAGTTTCGCGGATGTGAATCAGCCCCAGCATTTT. Translating gives CASSFADVNQPQHF.

V usage is TRBV5-6 and J usage is TRBJ2-1; D is unresolved. Germline V gene lookup returns CDR1 SGHDT and CDR2 YYEEEE. The CDR3 is 16 amino acids. Trimming took off 4 bases at V and 4 bases at J, with 18 bases between the two ends. CDR3 sequence: CASSPNGRKMYNEQFF. The DNA for the CDR3 is TGTGCCAGCAGCCCTAACGGCCGGAAGATGTACAATGAGCAGTTCTTC.

A few counts support this clonotype. CDR3 nucleotides: TGTGCCAGCAGTTCTCGATGGGATACGCAGTATTTT. It is translated as CASSSRWDTQYF. The chain has TRBV28 and TRBJ2-3; the D is unclear. The V end was cut by 4 bases, the J end by 6 bases, with 8 bases between. This CDR3 is 12 amino acids long. The germline CDR1 and CDR2 sequences are MDHEN and SYDVKM.

This clonotype was picked up one time. The gene calls are TRBV6-2 or TRBV6-3 and TRBJ2-3, with a weak D call TRBD2 (6 bases). This CDR3 is 16 amino acids long. Germline loops: CDR1 MNHEY, CDR2 SVGEGT. Deletions cut 6 bases from V and 1 base from J, with 17 bases between. CDR3 nucleotide sequence: TGTGCCAGCAGCACCGATAGGCGGGGTGGCACAGATACGCAGTATTTT. Encoded protein: CASSTDRRGGTDTQYF.

On this clonotype: The CDR3 end shows no conserved phenylalanine or tryptophan, and so a read error is likely. The rearrangement links TRBV6-6 to TRBJ1-6; D ambiguous. V gave up 5 bases and J gave up 3 bases, with 11 bases separating them. The CDR3 totals 15 residues. The germline V gene encodes CDR1 MNHNY and CDR2 SVGAGI (reference sequence). The CDR3 region is CASSASEIYNSPLHC. The CDR3 DNA is TGTGCCAGCAGTGCAAGTGAGATCTATAATTCACCCCTCCACTGT.